Presented here are 28 T cell receptor beta chains from one specimen sequenced in a study of blood T cell repertoires in COVID-19. Some clones are missing from TCRdb's copy, which holds only in-frame ones; the method was immunoSEQ multiplex PCR. The sample lists around 210,000 clones; about 90% were seen once. The sequenced material came from peripheral blood. These receptors were obtained from a woman aged 70-85 years with acute or convalescent COVID-19.

The rearrangement joins TRBV7-2 to TRBJ1-2; a possible D gene is TRBD1 (6 bases). V lost 1 base, J lost 0 bases, and 6 bases lay in between. Germline values: CDR1 SGHTA, CDR2 FQGNSA. CDR3 length: 14 amino acids. CDR3 amino acids: CASSLGTANYGYTF. The CDR3 nucleotides are TGTGCCAGCAGCTTAGGGACAGCTAACTATGGCTACACCTTC. Full variable domain (missing parts from reference TRBV7-2 and TRBJ1-2): GAGVSQSPSNKVTEKGKDVELRCDPISGHTALYWYRQSLGQGLEFLIYFQGNSAPDKSGLPSDRFSAERTGGSVSTLTIQRTQQEDSAVYLCASSLGTANYGYTFGSGTRLTVV.

This chain joins TRBV5-1 and TRBJ2-1; D gene uncertain. This CDR3 is built from 15 residues. CDR1 is SGHRS and CDR2 is YFSETQ in the germline V gene. With 3 bases removed from V and 0 bases from J, the gap between germline ends came to 10 bases. The CDR3 DNA follows: TGCGCCAGCAGCTCTGACCGGAGCTCCTACAATGAGCAGTTCTTC. Residues: CASSSDRSSYNEQFF. Filled out from reference TRBV5-1 and TRBJ2-1, the complete variable domain reads KAGVTQTPRYLIKTRGQQVTLSCSPISGHRSVSWYQQTPGQGLQFLFEYFSETQRNKGNFPGRFSGRQFSNSRSEMNVSTLELGDSALYLCASSSDRSSYNEQFFGPGTRLTVL.

This chain joins TRBV18 and TRBJ1-4, with a tentative D call TRBD1 (6 bases). The length of the CDR3 is 14 residues. Between the trimmed V and J ends, which lost 1 base and 6 bases, there was a span of 9 bases. The germline V gene encodes CDR1 KGHSH and CDR2 LQKENI. The CDR3 loop is CASSPLPGDEKLFF. CDR3 nucleotides: TGTGCCAGCTCACCACTGCCAGGGGATGAAAAACTGTTTTTT.

V and J are TRBV5-4 and TRBJ2-5; no reliable D call. Germline V lookup: CDR1 SGHNT, CDR2 YYREEE (reference sequence). The CDR3 contains 14 residues. Trimming removed 1 base at V and 5 bases at J, with 12 bases between. The CDR3 protein is CASSLLVERETQYF. The CDR3 nucleotides read TGTGCCAGCAGCTTGTTAGTCGAGAGGGAGACCCAGTACTTC.

The chain employs TRBV27 and TRBJ1-6; D may be TRBD1 (5 bases). The length of the CDR3 is 15 residues. V was shortened by 6 bases and J by 9 bases, with 18 bases between the two germline ends. Germline-derived CDR1 and CDR2 are MNHEY and SMNVEV (reference sequence). CDR3 DNA: TGTGCCAGCAGCCCCCTTTGGGGGGAGGCTTCACCCCTCCACTTT. This gives the protein CASSPLWGEASPLHF.

The CDR3, as DNA: TGTGCCAGTAGTATATCGGCAGGGGCCCTCAGCAATCAGCCCCAGCATTTT. Protein product: CASSISAGALSNQPQHF. This chain uses TRBV19 with TRBJ1-5; TRBD1 is a possible D gene (6 bases). Germline CDR1 and CDR2: LNHDA and SQIVND (reference sequence). Trimming took off 2 bases at V and 1 base at J, with 15 bases between the two ends. This CDR3 region has 17 residues. The full variable domain, with the rest looked up from reference TRBV19 and TRBJ1-5, is DGGITQSPKYLFRKEGQNVTLSCEQNLNHDAMYWYRQDPGQGLRLIYYSQIVNDFQKGDIAEGYSVSREKKESFPLTVTSAQKNPTAFYLCASSISAGALSNQPQHFGDGTRLSIL.

This clone was seen a few times. The V call is TRBV9, the J call TRBJ1-2; 8 nucleotides agree with TRBD1. Losses at the gene ends were 3 bases for V and 1 base for J; bases not matched to a gene: 5. Germline lookup yields CDR1 SGDLS and CDR2 YYNGEE. The CDR3 loop spans 15 amino acids. The CDR3 region has the DNA TGTGCCAGCAGCGCAAGGACAGGGTATAACTATGGCTACACCTTC. This codes for CASSARTGYNYGYTF.

The V call is TRBV6-5, the J call TRBJ2-2; D gene unclear. The germline V and J ends were trimmed by 11 bases and 1 base, with 8 bases remaining between them. Germline CDR1 is MNHEY and CDR2 is SVGAGI. The CDR3 has 12 residues. The CDR3 loop reads CAGLENTGELFF. CDR3 nucleotide sequence: TGTGCCGGGCTTGAGAACACCGGGGAGCTGTTTTTT.

The V gene is TRBV3-1 (or the pseudogene TRBV3-2), the J gene TRBJ2-5, with 8 bases fitting TRBD2. The CDR3 spans 17 residues. The germline gives CDR1 LGHDT, CDR2 YNNKEL (reference sequence). V was pared by 2 bases and J by 5 bases, with 13 bases of the junction left unmatched. CDR3 residues: CASSQKGTGGRKETQYF. In DNA, the CDR3 is TGTGCCAGCAGCCAAAAAGGGACGGGAGGGAGGAAGGAGACCCAGTACTTC.

The rearrangement joins TRBV27 to TRBJ1-5; a weak D match, TRBD1 (6 bases). Germline V gene sequence: CDR1 MNHEY, CDR2 SMNVEV (reference sequence). Deletions cut 5 bases from V and 5 bases from J, with 13 bases between. This CDR3 has 14 amino acids. CDR3: CASSATGGHQPQHF. The CDR3 DNA is TGTGCCAGCAGTGCCACGGGGGGCCATCAGCCCCAGCATTTT.

The chain employs TRBV6-2 or TRBV6-3 and TRBJ1-3; the D is unclear. Trimming shortened V by 6 bases and J by 0 bases, and 12 bases separated the two germline ends. CDR3 length equals 15 residues. Germline V gene lookup returns CDR1 MNHEY and CDR2 SVGEGT. CDR3 in amino acids: CASSPTPISGNTIYF. The DNA for the CDR3 is TGTGCCAGCAGCCCGACACCCATCTCTGGAAACACCATATATTTT.

The rearrangement uses TRBV12-3 or TRBV12-4 and TRBJ1-6, with D tentatively TRBD1 (5 bases). Trimming removed 1 base from V and 11 bases from J, with 9 bases in between. This CDR3 contains 13 residues. This CDR3 reads CASSLETGAPLHF. The CDR3 nucleotides are TGTGCCAGCAGTTTAGAAACAGGAGCACCCCTCCACTTT.

V gene TRBV4-1 combines with J gene TRBJ1-5; D is perhaps TRBD1 (5 bases). The germline V gene has CDR1 MGHRA and CDR2 YSYEKL. Trimming took off 4 bases at V and 6 bases at J, with 13 bases between the two ends. The CDR3 length is 14 residues. In nucleotides, the CDR3 is TGCGCCAGCAGCCGTCTACAGGAGGGTCAGCCCCAGCATTTT. Its translation is CASSRLQEGQPQHF.

The genes are TRBV29-1 and TRBJ1-1; tentatively, D is TRBD1 (6 bases). This CDR3 comprises 14 residues. The V end lost 7 bases, the J end lost 4 bases, and 19 bases lay between the germline ends. CDR1 SQVTM and CDR2 ANQGSEA come from the germline V gene. In DNA, the CDR3 is TGCAGCGGGGCGGCCAAAGGGGGTAGCACTGAAGCTTTCTTT. Translation: CSGAAKGGSTEAFF.

The chain links TRBV7-3 to TRBJ2-1; tentative D call: TRBD2 (6 bases). This CDR3 is built from 16 residues. V was trimmed by 5 bases and J by 9 bases, leaving 23 bases between them. The germline V gene encodes CDR1 SGHTA and CDR2 FQGTGA. CDR3 region: CASSNLAFSDTSEQFF. CDR3 DNA: TGTGCCAGCAGCAATCTAGCGTTTTCAGACACCAGTGAGCAGTTCTTC.

The chain has TRBV5-1 and TRBJ2-7; TRBD2 is a possible D gene (5 bases). Germline CDR1 reads SGHRS; CDR2 reads YFSETQ. Trimming left V 4 bases short and J 7 bases short, with 15 bases between. The CDR3 runs 13 residues. The CDR3 nucleotides read TGCGCCAGCAGCGGCGGGTACCAGATAGAGCAGTACTTC. Translation: CASSGGYQIEQYF.

The chain is built from TRBV7-9 and TRBJ2-7, with a possible D match to TRBD1 (6 bases). This CDR3 comprises 15 residues. V shed 0 bases and J shed 2 bases, with 11 bases lying between them. The germline gives CDR1 SEHNR, CDR2 FQNEAQ (reference sequence). The CDR3 reads CASSLARTGPYEQYF. As DNA, the CDR3 is TGTGCCAGCAGCTTAGCGCGCACAGGGCCCTACGAGCAGTACTTC.

This clone has only a few counts. Here the CDR3 DNA reads TGTGCCAGCTCACCGCTTACAGGGGCCTCGAACACTGAAGCTTTCTTT. Protein: CASSPLTGASNTEAFF. The chain couples TRBV18 to TRBJ1-1; 7 bases match TRBD1. Losses at the gene ends were 3 bases for V and 1 base for J; bases not matched to a gene: 8. Germline V gene sequence: CDR1 KGHSH, CDR2 LQKENI. The CDR3 has 16 amino acids.

V is TRBV27 and J is TRBJ1-6, with TRBD1 matching 7 bases. CDR1 and CDR2 (germline): MNHEY, SMNVEV (reference sequence). The junction had 7 bases not matched to a gene; V was cut back by 5 bases and J by 9 bases. CDR3 length: 14 amino acids. The CDR3 reads CASSPGGVISPLHF. DNA of the CDR3: TGTGCCAGCAGTCCAGGGGGAGTAATTTCACCCCTCCACTTT.

V usage is TRBV24-1 and J usage is TRBJ2-3; 10 nucleotides match TRBD2. The germline gives CDR1 KGHDR, CDR2 SFDVKD. CDR3 length equals 16 residues. Trimming at V came to 0 bases and at J to 1 base, leaving 0 bases not matched to a gene. Here the CDR3 DNA reads TGTGCCACCAGTGATTTGGGGACTAGCGGCACAGATACGCAGTATTTT. Translating gives CATSDLGTSGTDTQYF.

The rearrangement links TRBV28 to TRBJ2-7; 7 nucleotides line up with TRBD2. The CDR3 is made up of 15 amino acids. Germline CDR1 MDHEN, CDR2 SYDVKM. J lost 3 bases, V lost 3 bases, and 8 bases had no gene match. The CDR3 spells CASSFSAGEGYEQYF. In DNA, the CDR3 is TGTGCCAGCAGTTTCTCGGCGGGAGAAGGCTACGAGCAGTACTTC.

The chain employs TRBV12-3 or TRBV12-4 and TRBJ1-4; D gene unclear. The CDR3 runs to 13 residues. The V and J ends lost 5 bases and 5 bases respectively, with 9 bases between them. As DNA, the CDR3 is TGTGCCAGCAGTGGGCAGCCAAATGAAAAACTGTTTTTT. Its protein product is CASSGQPNEKLFF.

The CDR3 DNA reads TGTGCCAGCATCTTCGGACAGGGTGGACAGCCCCAGCATTTT. This encodes CASIFGQGGQPQHF. The chain uses TRBV28 and TRBJ1-5, with 8 positions matching TRBD1. V was pared by 7 bases and J by 7 bases, with 9 bases of the junction left unmatched. CDR3 size: 14 residues. CDR1 and CDR2 from the germline V gene are MDHEN and SYDVKM.

V is TRBV6-1 and J is TRBJ2-1, with 11 bases fitting TRBD2. CDR1 and CDR2 (germline): MNHNS, SASEGT. With V trimmed by 7 bases and J by 6 bases, 5 bases remained unmatched. The CDR3 covers 14 residues. As DNA, the CDR3 is TGTGCCAGCAAACGGACTAGCGGGCCCAATGAGCAGTTCTTC. The encoded protein is CASKRTSGPNEQFF.

The chain combines TRBV27 with TRBJ2-5; tentatively, D is TRBD2 (6 bases). Per germline, CDR1 MNHEY and CDR2 SMNVEV (reference sequence). The ends were cut back, 0 bases at V and 5 bases at J, with 13 bases in the middle. The CDR3 is 15 amino acids. CDR3 region: CASSLSHGGVETQYF. CDR3 nucleotide sequence: TGTGCCAGCAGTTTATCGCACGGCGGGGTGGAGACCCAGTACTTC.

This sequence joins TRBV9 and TRBJ1-6, with 9 bases lining up with TRBD1. V shed 5 bases, J shed 10 bases, and the junction held 10 bases outside the gene matches. The CDR3 totals 15 residues. The V gene's germline CDR1 is SGDLS and CDR2 YYNGEE. The CDR3 sequence is CASSSRDRAESPLHF. The CDR3 DNA follows: TGTGCCAGCAGTAGCCGGGACAGGGCTGAGTCACCCCTCCACTTT.

This sequence joins TRBV6-5 and TRBJ1-5, with 7 bases matching TRBD1. Losses at the gene ends were 5 bases for V and 7 bases for J; bases not matched to a gene: 8. This CDR3 comprises 14 residues. Germline CDR1 and CDR2: MNHEY and SVGAGI. The CDR3 here is CASSRQGGRQPQHF. DNA of the CDR3: TGTGCCAGCAGTAGACAGGGCGGGCGACAGCCCCAGCATTTT.

The chain recombines TRBV7-8 with TRBJ1-5; no clear D. The CDR3 loop spans 13 amino acids. The V end was cut by 2 bases, the J end by 7 bases, with 9 bases between. The V gene's germline CDR1 is SGHVS and CDR2 FQNEAQ. The CDR3 here is CASSLMRYQPQHF. The CDR3 DNA reads as TGTGCCAGCAGCTTAATGCGTTACCAGCCCCAGCATTTT.